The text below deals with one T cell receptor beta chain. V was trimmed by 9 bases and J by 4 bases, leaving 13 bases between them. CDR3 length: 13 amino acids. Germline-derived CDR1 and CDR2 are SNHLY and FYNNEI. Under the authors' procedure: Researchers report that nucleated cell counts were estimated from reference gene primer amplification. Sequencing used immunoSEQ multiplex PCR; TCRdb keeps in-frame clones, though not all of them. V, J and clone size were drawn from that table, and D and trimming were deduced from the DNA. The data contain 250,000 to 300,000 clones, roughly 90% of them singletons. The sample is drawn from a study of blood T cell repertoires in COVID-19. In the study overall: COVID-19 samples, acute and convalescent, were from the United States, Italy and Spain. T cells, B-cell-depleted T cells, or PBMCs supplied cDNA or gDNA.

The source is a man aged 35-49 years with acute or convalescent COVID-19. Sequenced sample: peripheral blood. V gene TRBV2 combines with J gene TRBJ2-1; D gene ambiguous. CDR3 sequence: CARYRSDYNEQFF. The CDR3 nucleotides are TGTGCCAGATACAGATCCGATTACAATGAGCAGTTCTTC.